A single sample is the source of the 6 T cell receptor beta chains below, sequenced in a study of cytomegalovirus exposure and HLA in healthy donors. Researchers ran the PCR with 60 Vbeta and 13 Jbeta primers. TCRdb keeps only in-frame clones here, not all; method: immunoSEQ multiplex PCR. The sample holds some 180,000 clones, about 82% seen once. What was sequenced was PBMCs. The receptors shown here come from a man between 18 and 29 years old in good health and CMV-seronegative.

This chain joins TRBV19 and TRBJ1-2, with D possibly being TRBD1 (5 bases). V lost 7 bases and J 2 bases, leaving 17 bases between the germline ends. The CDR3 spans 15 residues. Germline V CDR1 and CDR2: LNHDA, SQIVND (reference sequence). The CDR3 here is CASKTLPTENYGYTF. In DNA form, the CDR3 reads TGTGCCAGTAAAACCCTCCCGACAGAGAACTATGGCTACACCTTC.

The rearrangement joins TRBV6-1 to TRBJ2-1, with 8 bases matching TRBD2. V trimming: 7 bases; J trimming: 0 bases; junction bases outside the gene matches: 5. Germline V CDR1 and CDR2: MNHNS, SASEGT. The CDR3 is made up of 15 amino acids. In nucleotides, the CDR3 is TGTGCCAGCACCCGACGGGAGGGCTCCTACAATGAGCAGTTCTTC. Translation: CASTRREGSYNEQFF.

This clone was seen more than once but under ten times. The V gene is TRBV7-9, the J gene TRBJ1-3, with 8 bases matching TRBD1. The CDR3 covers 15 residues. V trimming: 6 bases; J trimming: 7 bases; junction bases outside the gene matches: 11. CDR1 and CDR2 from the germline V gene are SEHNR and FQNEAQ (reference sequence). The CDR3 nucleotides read TGTGCCAGCAGTCACCGTAGTCAGGGGGCGAACACCATATATTTT. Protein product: CASSHRSQGANTIYF.

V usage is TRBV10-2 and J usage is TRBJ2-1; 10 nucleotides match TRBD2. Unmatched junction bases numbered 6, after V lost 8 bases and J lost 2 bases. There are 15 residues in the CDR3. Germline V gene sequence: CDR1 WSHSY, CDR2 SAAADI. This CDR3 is CASGDSGRAYNEQFF. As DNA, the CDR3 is TGCGCCAGCGGGGACAGCGGGAGGGCCTACAATGAGCAGTTCTTC.

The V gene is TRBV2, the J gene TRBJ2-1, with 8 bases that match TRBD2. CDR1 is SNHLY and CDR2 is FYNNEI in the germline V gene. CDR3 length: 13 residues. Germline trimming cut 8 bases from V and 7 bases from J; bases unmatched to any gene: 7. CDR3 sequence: CASETGGRNEQFF. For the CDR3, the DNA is TGTGCCAGCGAAACGGGAGGGCGGAATGAGCAGTTCTTC.

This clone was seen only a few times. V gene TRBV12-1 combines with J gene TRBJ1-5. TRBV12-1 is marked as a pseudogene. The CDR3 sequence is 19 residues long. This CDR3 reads CARTWIRERGNSGNQPQHF. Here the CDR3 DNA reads TGTGCCAGGACTTGGATCCGGGAAAGAGGGAATAGCGGCAATCAGCCCCAGCATTTT.